The 32 T cell receptor beta chains reported below all come from one sample, sequenced in a study of OX40 agonist ivuxolimab in advanced cancers. The repertoire was sequenced with immunoSEQ multiplex PCR; TCRdb's copy has only in-frame clones and lacks some. The sample shows over 80,000 clones, approximately 87% of them seen only once. Sample: CD4+ or CD8+ T cells sorted from blood, taken in a trial of the OX40 agonist ivuxolimab. The source of these receptors is an adult with an advanced solid tumor such as melanoma, head and neck, liver or kidney cancer.

The genes are TRBV14 and TRBJ2-1; 15 nucleotides match TRBD2. Per germline, CDR1 SGHDN and CDR2 FVKESK. The CDR3 has 19 amino acids. After removal of 0 bases from V and 3 bases from J, the junction contained 6 bases not matched to a gene. The CDR3 DNA sequence: TGTGCCAGCAGCCAAGAAATCGGACTAGCGGGAGGGATCTACAATGAGCAGTTCTTC. Its translation: CASSQEIGLAGGIYNEQFF.

The rearrangement joins TRBV7-3 to TRBJ2-1, with D perhaps TRBD2 (5 bases). Germline V gives CDR1 SGHTA, CDR2 FQGTGA. This CDR3 comprises 14 residues. V gave up 0 bases and J gave up 10 bases, with 13 bases separating them. CDR3 in DNA: TGTGCCAGCAGCTTAACGAGCGGACCCAAAGAGCAGTTCTTC. As protein: CASSLTSGPKEQFF.

V gene TRBV7-9 combines with J gene TRBJ1-2, with D perhaps TRBD1 (5 bases). Per germline, CDR1 SEHNR and CDR2 FQNEAQ (reference sequence). The germline V and J ends were trimmed by 0 bases and 7 bases, with 9 bases remaining between them. The CDR3 contains 13 residues. The CDR3 spells CASSLAGRVGYTF. In nucleotides, the CDR3 is TGTGCCAGCAGCTTAGCGGGCAGGGTTGGCTACACCTTC.

The V gene is TRBV29-1, the J gene TRBJ2-3; 7 nucleotides agree with TRBD1. The V and J ends lost 2 bases and 3 bases, in that order; junction bases with no gene match: 5. Germline CDR1 reads SQVTM; CDR2 reads ANQGSEA. The CDR3 runs to 14 residues. CDR3 nucleotides: TGCAGCGTTGAAAGACAGGGCGGTACAGATACGCAGTATTTT. Translating it yields CSVERQGGTDTQYF.

This clone was seen a few times. This chain joins TRBV6-5 and TRBJ2-5; possibly TRBD2 for D (6 bases). Germline values: CDR1 MNHEY, CDR2 SVGAGI. The CDR3 covers 14 residues. V was shortened by 1 base and J by 6 bases, with 12 bases between the two germline ends. Here the CDR3 DNA reads TGTGCCAGCAGTTACTTCCGGGACTCAAAGACCCAGTACTTC. Encoded protein: CASSYFRDSKTQYF.

The J gene is TRBJ1-5, the V gene TRBV7-2; no clear D gene. The CDR3 is made up of 14 amino acids. Per the germline V gene, CDR1 is SGHTA and CDR2 is FQGNSA. V was shortened by 3 bases and J by 3 bases, with 9 bases between the two germline ends. The CDR3 bases are TGTGCCAGCAGCTTGGCCCCTTACAATCAGCCCCAGCATTTT. Amino acid sequence: CASSLAPYNQPQHF.

This clone appeared a single time. The chain recombines TRBV21-1 with TRBJ1-5. TRBV21-1 is listed as a pseudogene. The CDR3 spans 12 residues. CDR3 DNA sequence: TGTGCCAGCAGCAAACAGGACCGAACCCAGCATTTT. It specifies CASSKQDRTQHF.

The V call is TRBV27, the J call TRBJ1-2; 9 positions agree with TRBD1. J was trimmed by 8 bases and V by 6 bases; bases with no gene match: 7. Per the germline V gene, CDR1 is MNHEY and CDR2 is SMNVEV (reference sequence). The CDR3 totals 13 residues. DNA for the CDR3: TGTGCCAGCAGACCGACAGGGGGTAGGGGCTACACCTTC. This codes for CASRPTGGRGYTF.

For the CDR3, the DNA is TGTGCCAGTAGTATCGGGACGAACACCGGGGAGCTGTTTTTT. Its protein product is CASSIGTNTGELFF. The rearrangement joins TRBV19 to TRBJ2-2; maybe TRBD2 (5 bases). Germline CDR1 and CDR2: LNHDA and SQIVND (reference sequence). The CDR3 sequence is 14 residues long. The V end was cut by 3 bases, the J end by 0 bases, with 5 bases between.

This clone is a singleton in its sample. The rearrangement joins TRBV6-5 to TRBJ2-7; D is unclear. The V and J ends lost 2 bases and 12 bases respectively, with 17 bases between them. The CDR3 length is 13 residues. Germline lookup yields CDR1 MNHEY and CDR2 SVGAGI. The CDR3 nucleotides are TGTGCCAGCAGTTACCCGCAGAGCCCTCCTGTGTACTTC. Translating it yields CASSYPQSPPVYF.

V usage is TRBV7-3 and J usage is TRBJ1-6; TRBD1 aligns across 7 bases. Trimming took 1 base from V and 10 from J; bases not matched to a gene: 7. Germline assignment: CDR1 SGHTA and CDR2 FQGTGA. The length of the CDR3 is 15 residues. The CDR3: CASSLKGGGRSPLHF. DNA of the CDR3: TGTGCCAGCAGCTTAAAAGGGGGCGGAAGGTCACCCCTCCACTTT.

Comment on this clone: The junction departs from germline at one end; a sequencing error may be responsible. CDR3 sequence reads: CASSSTGEQETQYF. In DNA form, the CDR3 reads TGTGCTAGCAGCTCCACGGGGGAGCAAGAGACCCAGTACTTC. This sequence joins TRBV7-7 and TRBJ2-5; a possible D gene is TRBD2 (6 bases). CDR1 is SSHAT, CDR2 FNYEAQ, per germline (reference sequence). The CDR3 is 14 amino acids.

The V and J genes are TRBV5-1 and TRBJ1-2, with a tentative D call TRBD1 (6 bases). The CDR3 consists of 14 residues. Germline V gene data show CDR1 as SGHRS and CDR2 as YFSETQ. Trimming stripped 3 bases from V and 4 bases from J, with 13 bases between. CDR3 region: CASSYNTGIYGYTF. CDR3 DNA sequence: TGCGCCAGCAGCTATAATACAGGGATCTATGGCTACACCTTC. Full variable domain (remainder filled in from reference TRBV5-1 and TRBJ1-2): KAGVTQTPRYLIKTRGQQVTLSCSPISGHRSVSWYQQTPGQGLQFLFEYFSETQRNKGNFPGRFSGRQFSNSRSEMNVSTLELGDSALYLCASSYNTGIYGYTFGSGTRLTVV.

CDR3 sequence reads: CASSLKPIGGEAFF. DNA for the CDR3: TGTGCCAGCAGCTTAAAGCCTATTGGGGGTGAAGCTTTCTTT. The chain has TRBV7-3 and TRBJ1-1, with D perhaps matching TRBD1 (5 bases). The CDR3 contains 14 residues. V lost 1 base to trimming and J lost 7 bases, with 13 bases between them. Germline V gives CDR1 SGHTA, CDR2 FQGTGA. The full variable domain, rest sourced from reference TRBV7-3 and TRBJ1-1, is GAGVSQTPSNKVTEKGKYVELRCDPISGHTALYWYRQSLGQGPEFLIYFQGTGAADDSGLPNDRFFAVRPEGSVSTLKIQRTERGDSAVYLCASSLKPIGGEAFFGQGTRLTVV.

V is TRBV11-3 and J is TRBJ2-7; tentatively, D is TRBD2 (6 bases). The CDR3 is made up of 14 amino acids. Between the trimmed V and J ends, which lost 5 bases and 2 bases, there was a span of 13 bases. The germline V gene encodes CDR1 SGHNT and CDR2 YENEEA. The CDR3 DNA is TGTGCCAGCAGCCCCGGGGAGGTGACCTACGAGCAGTACTTC. It is translated as CASSPGEVTYEQYF.

This clone was counted a few times. This chain joins TRBV6-5 and TRBJ2-7; D is perhaps TRBD1 or TRBD2 (5 bases each). The CDR3 runs to 15 residues. The ends were cut back, 0 bases at V and 1 base at J, with 10 bases in the middle. Germline CDR1 and CDR2: MNHEY and SVGAGI. The CDR3 sequence: CASSYSRAGSYEQYF. The CDR3 region has the DNA TGTGCCAGCAGTTACTCGAGGGCAGGGTCCTACGAGCAGTACTTC.

The V call is TRBV21-1, the J call TRBJ1-2; the table's D gene call, TRBD1, was not cross checked with the DNA. TRBV21-1 is annotated as a pseudogene. The length of the CDR3 is 13 residues. In DNA form, the CDR3 reads TGTGCCAGCAGCTTACAGGGAGACTATGGCTACACCTTC. Amino acids: CASSLQGDYGYTF.

This chain joins TRBV6-5 and TRBJ2-1, with D perhaps being TRBD1 or TRBD2 (5 bases each). V lost 0 bases, J lost 6 bases, and 12 bases lay in between. This CDR3 is 15 amino acids long. Germline V gene data show CDR1 as MNHEY and CDR2 as SVGAGI. The CDR3 DNA follows: TGTGCCAGCAGTTACTCCTGGGACGTGGGCAATGAGCAGTTCTTC. It is translated as CASSYSWDVGNEQFF.

This clone turned up a few times. Other DNA sequences in the sample encode the same CDR3. J is TRBJ1-1 and V is TRBV5-1; D might be TRBD1 (6 bases). V lost 4 bases and J 1 base, leaving 8 bases between the germline ends. This CDR3 spans 13 amino acids. Per germline, CDR1 SGHRS and CDR2 YFSETQ. The CDR3 protein is CASSLTGNTEAFF. The CDR3 DNA follows: TGCGCCAGCAGCCTGACAGGGAACACTGAAGCTTTCTTT.

The CDR3 protein is CASSLEMFYEQYF. CDR3 nucleotides: TGTGCCAGCAGCTTAGAGATGTTCTACGAGCAGTACTTC. The chain links TRBV7-2 to TRBJ2-7; D call uncertain. Germline CDR1 SGHTA, CDR2 FQGNSA. V shed 1 base and J shed 3 bases, with 7 bases lying between them. CDR3 length: 13 residues.

This sequence joins TRBV7-3 and TRBJ2-1; D remains unclear. This CDR3 comprises 17 residues. Trimming cost V 5 bases and J 0 bases, with 17 bases left between them. Germline V lookup: CDR1 SGHTA, CDR2 FQGTGA. The CDR3 nucleotides are TGTGCCAGCAGCCCGACTCTGGTGATAAGCTCCTACAATGAGCAGTTCTTC. Translation gives CASSPTLVISSYNEQFF.

V is TRBV7-6 and J is TRBJ2-2; 11 positions agree with TRBD2. J was trimmed by 8 bases and V by 5 bases; bases with no gene match: 13. Germline V gene sequence: CDR1 SGHVS, CDR2 FNYEAQ. There are 17 residues in the CDR3. The CDR3 region has the DNA TGTGCCAGCAGCCTGACTAGCGGGGCCGGCCGCTTAGGGGAGCTGTTTTTT. Protein: CASSLTSGAGRLGELFF.

The chain combines TRBV7-9 with TRBJ2-1; tentatively, D is TRBD1 (6 bases). Germline CDR1 and CDR2: SEHNR and FQNEAQ (reference sequence). CDR3 size: 14 residues. With 0 bases removed from V and 10 bases from J, the gap between germline ends came to 13 bases. In DNA form, the CDR3 reads TGTGCCAGCAGCTTAGCGTATGGGGGCTGGGAGCAGTTCTTC. Residues: CASSLAYGGWEQFF. Full variable domain (rest looked up from reference TRBV7-9 and TRBJ2-1): DTGVSQNPRHKITKRGQNVTFRCDPISEHNRLYWYRQTLGQGPEFLTYFQNEAQLEKSRLLSDRFSAERPKGSFSTLEIQRTEQGDSAMYLCASSLAYGGWEQFFGPGTRLTVL.

The chain carries TRBV4-2 and TRBJ2-3; TRBD2 matches at 11 bases. V lost 1 base, J lost 0 bases, and 3 bases stayed unmatched. This CDR3 spans 17 amino acids. Looked up from germline, CDR1 is LGHNA and CDR2 is YNFKEQ. The CDR3 DNA reads TGTGCCAGCAGCCAAGGACTAGCGGGGAGCAGCACAGATACGCAGTATTTT. This codes for CASSQGLAGSSTDTQYF.

The chain uses TRBV6-1 and TRBJ2-1; TRBD2 agrees at 9 bases. CDR3 size: 15 residues. Germline V lookup: CDR1 MNHNS, CDR2 SASEGT. With 6 bases clipped from V and 4 bases from J, the junction kept 7 bases outside the gene matches. CDR3 bases: TGTGCCAGCAGGGGGGCGGGAGGGCCATACAATGAGCAGTTCTTC. This gives the protein CASRGAGGPYNEQFF.

The rearrangement uses TRBV11-1 and TRBJ1-1; 7 bases agree with TRBD1. This CDR3 contains 14 residues. Germline CDR1 reads SGHAT; CDR2 reads FQDESV (reference sequence). The junction had 4 bases not matched to a gene; V was cut back by 3 bases and J by 3 bases. DNA of the CDR3: TGTGCCAGCAGCTTCAGGGGGGGGCACACTGAAGCTTTCTTT. Amino acids: CASSFRGGHTEAFF. The full variable domain, its missing parts supplied by reference TRBV11-1 and TRBJ1-1, is EAEVAQSPRYKITEKSQAVAFWCDPISGHATLYWYRQILGQGPELLVQFQDESVVDDSQLPKDRFSAERLKGVDSTLKIQPAELGDSAMYLCASSFRGGHTEAFFGQGTRLTVV.

The rearrangement links TRBV7-8 to TRBJ2-5; D uncertain. The germline gives CDR1 SGHVS, CDR2 FQNEAQ. The ends were cut back, 1 base at V and 5 bases at J, with 11 bases in the middle. The CDR3 length is 14 residues. CDR3: CASSLEPYAETQYF. The CDR3 nucleotides are TGTGCCAGCAGCTTAGAACCATACGCGGAGACCCAGTACTTC.

The V call is TRBV30, the J call TRBJ1-5; D not certain. With 4 bases removed from V and 3 bases from J, the gap between germline ends came to 10 bases. Germline CDR1 is GTSNPN and CDR2 is SVGIG (reference sequence). CDR3 length equals 13 residues. CDR3 coding DNA: TGTGCCTGGAATCGGCCACCCAATCAGCCCCAGCATTTT. It yields the protein CAWNRPPNQPQHF.

This chain connects TRBV9 to TRBJ2-7; D is unresolved. The germline V gene encodes CDR1 SGDLS and CDR2 YYNGEE. V lost 0 bases and J lost 3, with 10 bases in between. The CDR3 loop spans 14 amino acids. CDR3 coding DNA: TGTGCCAGCAGCGTAGGTCCCTCAATCTACGAGCAGTACTTC. This translates into CASSVGPSIYEQYF.

This clone was counted many times. This sequence joins TRBV10-1 and TRBJ2-1; 7 bases are a match to TRBD1. The trim removed 5 bases at V and 5 bases at J, leaving 3 bases unmatched. There are 13 residues in the CDR3. Germline lookup yields CDR1 WNHNN and CDR2 SYGVQD (reference sequence). The CDR3 DNA reads as TGCGCCAGCAGTACGGGACAGAACAATGAGCAGTTCTTC. The encoded protein is CASSTGQNNEQFF.

This clone appeared a few times. The genes are TRBV6-1 and TRBJ1-2; no firm D call. The V gene lost 6 bases and the J gene lost 8 bases, with 16 bases spanning the gap. The CDR3 spans 13 residues. CDR1 is MNHNS and CDR2 is SASEGT in the germline V gene. CDR3 protein: CASSLFGESGYTF. CDR3 nucleotide sequence: TGTGCCAGCAGCTTGTTCGGGGAATCCGGCTACACCTTC.

The rearrangement links TRBV6-6 to TRBJ1-5, with TRBD1 as a possible D gene (6 bases). V shed 6 bases and J shed 0 bases, with 9 bases lying between them. In germline, CDR1 is MNHNY, CDR2 SVGAGI (reference sequence). The CDR3 loop spans 14 amino acids. The DNA for the CDR3 is TGTGCCAGCAGGAGGGGGGATAGCAATCAGCCCCAGCATTTT. Translation: CASRRGDSNQPQHF.